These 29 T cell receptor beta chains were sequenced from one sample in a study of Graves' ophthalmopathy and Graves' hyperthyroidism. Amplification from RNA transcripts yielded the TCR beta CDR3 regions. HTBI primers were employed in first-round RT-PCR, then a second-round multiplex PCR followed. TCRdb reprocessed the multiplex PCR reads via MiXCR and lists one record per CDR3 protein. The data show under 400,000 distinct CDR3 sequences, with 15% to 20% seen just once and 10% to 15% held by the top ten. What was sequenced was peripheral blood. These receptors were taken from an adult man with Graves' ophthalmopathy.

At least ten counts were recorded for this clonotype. The CDR3 DNA sequence: TGTGCCAGCAGTTTATCATCAATGAACAGGGGTCCGTCCTACGAGCAGTACTTC. This gives the protein CASSLSSMNRGPSYEQYF. The chain combines TRBV28 with TRBJ2-7; 7 nucleotides match TRBD1. V was clipped by 1 base and J by 1 base; unmatched bases: 13. Per germline, CDR1 MDHEN and CDR2 SYDVKM. The CDR3 runs 18 residues.

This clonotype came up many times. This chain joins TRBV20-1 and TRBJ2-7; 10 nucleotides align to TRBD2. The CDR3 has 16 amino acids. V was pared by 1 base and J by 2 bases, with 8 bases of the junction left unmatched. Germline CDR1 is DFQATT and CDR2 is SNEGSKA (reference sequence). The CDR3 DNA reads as TGCAGTGCTAGAGGGCTAGCGGGAGTGGGAACCTACGAGCAGTACTTC. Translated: CSARGLAGVGTYEQYF.

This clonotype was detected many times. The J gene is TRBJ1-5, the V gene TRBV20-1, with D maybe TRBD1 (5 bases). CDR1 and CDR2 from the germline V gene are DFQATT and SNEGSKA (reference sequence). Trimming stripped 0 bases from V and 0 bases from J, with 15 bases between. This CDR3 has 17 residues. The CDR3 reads CSARDWAGQYSNQPQHF. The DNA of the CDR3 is TGCAGTGCTAGAGATTGGGCAGGACAATATAGCAATCAGCCCCAGCATTTT.

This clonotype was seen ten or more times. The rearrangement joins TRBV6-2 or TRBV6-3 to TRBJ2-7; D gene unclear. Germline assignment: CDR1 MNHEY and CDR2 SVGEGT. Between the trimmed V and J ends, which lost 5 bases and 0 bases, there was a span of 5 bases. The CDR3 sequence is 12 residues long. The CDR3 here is CASSKISYEQYF. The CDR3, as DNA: TGTGCCAGCAGTAAGATCTCCTACGAGCAGTACTTC.

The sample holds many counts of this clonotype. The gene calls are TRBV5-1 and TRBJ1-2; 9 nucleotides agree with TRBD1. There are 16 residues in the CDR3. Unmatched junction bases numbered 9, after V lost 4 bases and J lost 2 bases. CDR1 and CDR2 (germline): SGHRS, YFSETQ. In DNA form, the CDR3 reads TGCGCCAGCAGCAAAGGAACAGGGGGCGCCAACTATGGCTACACCTTC. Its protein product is CASSKGTGGANYGYTF.

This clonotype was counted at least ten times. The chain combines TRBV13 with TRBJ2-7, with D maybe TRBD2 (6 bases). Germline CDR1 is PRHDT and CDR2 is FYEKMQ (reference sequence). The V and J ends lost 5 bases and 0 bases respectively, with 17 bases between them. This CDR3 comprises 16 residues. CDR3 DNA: TGTGCCAGCAGCCCTCGGGGGAGCGGTGGCTCCTACGAGCAGTACTTC. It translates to CASSPRGSGGSYEQYF.

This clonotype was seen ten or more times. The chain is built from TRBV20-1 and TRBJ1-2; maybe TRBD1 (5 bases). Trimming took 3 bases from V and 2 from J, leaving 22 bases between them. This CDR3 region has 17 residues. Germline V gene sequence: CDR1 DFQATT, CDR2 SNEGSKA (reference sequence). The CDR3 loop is CSASPPRQNYRNYGYTF. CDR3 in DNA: TGCAGTGCTAGTCCACCCAGACAGAACTACCGCAACTATGGCTACACCTTC.

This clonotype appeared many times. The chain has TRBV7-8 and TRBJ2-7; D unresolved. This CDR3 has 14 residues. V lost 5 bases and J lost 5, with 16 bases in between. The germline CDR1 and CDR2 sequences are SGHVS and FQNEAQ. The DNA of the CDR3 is TGTGCCAGCAGCCCCCTGGGCGCGCGGAACGAGCAGTACTTC. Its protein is CASSPLGARNEQYF.

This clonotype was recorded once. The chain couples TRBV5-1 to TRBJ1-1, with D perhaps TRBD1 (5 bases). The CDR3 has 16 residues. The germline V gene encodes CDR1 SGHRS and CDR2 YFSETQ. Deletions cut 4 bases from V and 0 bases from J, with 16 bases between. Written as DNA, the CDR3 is TGCGCCAGCAGCCTTTCGCCGACAGCCATGAACACTGAAGCTTTCTTT. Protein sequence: CASSLSPTAMNTEAFF.

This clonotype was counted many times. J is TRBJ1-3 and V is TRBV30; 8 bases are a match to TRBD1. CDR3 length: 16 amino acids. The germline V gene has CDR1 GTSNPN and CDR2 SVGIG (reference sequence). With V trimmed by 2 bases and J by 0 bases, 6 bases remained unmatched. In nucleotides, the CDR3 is TGTGCCTGGAGTCGGACAGGGTCCTACTCTGGAAACACCATATATTTT. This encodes CAWSRTGSYSGNTIYF.

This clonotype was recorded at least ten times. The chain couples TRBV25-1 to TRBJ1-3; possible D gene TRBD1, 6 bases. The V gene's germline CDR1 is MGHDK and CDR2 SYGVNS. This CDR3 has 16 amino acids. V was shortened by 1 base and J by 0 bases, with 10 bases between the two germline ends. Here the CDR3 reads CASSEWGAGSGNTIYF. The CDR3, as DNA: TGTGCCAGCAGTGAATGGGGGGCTGGCTCTGGAAACACCATATATTTT.

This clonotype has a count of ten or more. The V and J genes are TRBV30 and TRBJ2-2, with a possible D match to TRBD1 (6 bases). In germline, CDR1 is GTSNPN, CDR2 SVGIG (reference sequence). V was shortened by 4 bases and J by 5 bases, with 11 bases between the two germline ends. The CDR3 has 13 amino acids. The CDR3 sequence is CAWTTGRTGELFF. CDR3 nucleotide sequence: TGTGCCTGGACAACAGGGCGAACCGGGGAGCTGTTTTTT.

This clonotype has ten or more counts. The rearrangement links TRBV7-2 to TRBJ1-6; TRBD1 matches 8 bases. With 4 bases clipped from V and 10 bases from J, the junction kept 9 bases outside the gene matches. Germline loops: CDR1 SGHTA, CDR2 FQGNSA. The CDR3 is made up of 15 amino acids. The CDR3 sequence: CASSSGQGERSPLHF. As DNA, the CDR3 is TGTGCCAGCAGCTCCGGACAGGGAGAGAGGTCACCCCTCCACTTT.

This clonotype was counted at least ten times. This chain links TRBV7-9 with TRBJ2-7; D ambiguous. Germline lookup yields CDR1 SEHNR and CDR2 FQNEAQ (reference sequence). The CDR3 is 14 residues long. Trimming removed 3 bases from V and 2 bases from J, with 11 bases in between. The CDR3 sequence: CASSLGQLPYEQYF. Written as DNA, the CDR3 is TGTGCCAGCAGCTTGGGCCAGCTGCCCTACGAGCAGTACTTC.

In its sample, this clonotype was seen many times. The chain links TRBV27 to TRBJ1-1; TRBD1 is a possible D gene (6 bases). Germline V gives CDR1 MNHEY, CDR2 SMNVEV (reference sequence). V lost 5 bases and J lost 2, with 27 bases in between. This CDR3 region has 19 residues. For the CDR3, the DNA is TGTGCCAGCAGTCAAGATACCGGGACAATGAGCGGGTCCAACACTGAAGCTTTCTTT. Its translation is CASSQDTGTMSGSNTEAFF.

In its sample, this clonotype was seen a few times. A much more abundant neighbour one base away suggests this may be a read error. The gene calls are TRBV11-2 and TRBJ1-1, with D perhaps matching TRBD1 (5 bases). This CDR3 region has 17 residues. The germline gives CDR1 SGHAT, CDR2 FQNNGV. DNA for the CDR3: TGTGCCAGCAGCCTTATGGGGGGTTGGAACATGAACTCTGAAGCTTTCTTT. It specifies CASSLMGGWNMNSEAFF.

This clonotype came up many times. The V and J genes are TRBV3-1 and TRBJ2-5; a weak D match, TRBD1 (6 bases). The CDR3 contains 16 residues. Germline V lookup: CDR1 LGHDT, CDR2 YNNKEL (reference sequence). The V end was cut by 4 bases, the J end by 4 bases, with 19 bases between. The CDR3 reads CASSPRVALGGETQYF. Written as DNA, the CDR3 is TGTGCCAGCAGCCCCCGGGTAGCGCTAGGGGGAGAGACCCAGTACTTC.

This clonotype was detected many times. The CDR3 DNA is TGTGCCAGCAGCTTGGAGGGGGGGAACACTGAAGCTTTCTTT. Amino acids: CASSLEGGNTEAFF. The V gene is TRBV7-9, the J gene TRBJ1-1, with D tentatively TRBD1 (6 bases). Germline V gives CDR1 SEHNR, CDR2 FQNEAQ (reference sequence). Trimming removed 3 bases from V and 1 base from J, with 9 bases in between. The CDR3 is 14 residues long.

As DNA, the CDR3 is TGTGCCAGCAGTGATTTCGGGACTCTCGACGAGCAGTACTTC. Protein product: CASSDFGTLDEQYF. The chain combines TRBV6-1 with TRBJ2-7; D perhaps matches TRBD2 (6 bases). This CDR3 region has 14 residues. Trimming took off 3 bases at V and 5 bases at J, with 14 bases between the two ends. Per the germline V gene, CDR1 is MNHNS and CDR2 is SASEGT.

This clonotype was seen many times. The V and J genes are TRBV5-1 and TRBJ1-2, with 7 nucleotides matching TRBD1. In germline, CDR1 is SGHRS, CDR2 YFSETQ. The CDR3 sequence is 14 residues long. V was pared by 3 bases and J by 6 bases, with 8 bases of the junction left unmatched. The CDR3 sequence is CASSYTGVLDGYTF. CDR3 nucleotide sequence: TGCGCCAGCAGCTACACAGGGGTTCTTGATGGCTACACCTTC.

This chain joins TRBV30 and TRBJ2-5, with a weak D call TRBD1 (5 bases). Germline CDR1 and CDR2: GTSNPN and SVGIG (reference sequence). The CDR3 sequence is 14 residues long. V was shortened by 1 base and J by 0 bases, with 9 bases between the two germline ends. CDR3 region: CAWSAQANQETQYF. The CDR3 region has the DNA TGTGCCTGGAGTGCACAGGCTAACCAAGAGACCCAGTACTTC. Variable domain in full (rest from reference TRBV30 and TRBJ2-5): SQTIHQWPATLVQPVGSPLSLECTVEGTSNPNLYWYRQAAGRGLQLLFYSVGIGQISSEVPQNLSASRPQDRQFILSSKKLLLSDSGFYLCAWSAQANQETQYFGPGTRLLVL.

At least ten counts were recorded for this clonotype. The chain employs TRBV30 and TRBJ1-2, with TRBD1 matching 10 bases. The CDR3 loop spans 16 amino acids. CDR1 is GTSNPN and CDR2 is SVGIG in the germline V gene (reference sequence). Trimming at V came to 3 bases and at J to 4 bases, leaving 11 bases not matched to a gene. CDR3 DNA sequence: TGTGCCTGGAGATCCCTGGGGACAGGGGCCCTCTATGGCTACACCTTC. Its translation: CAWRSLGTGALYGYTF.

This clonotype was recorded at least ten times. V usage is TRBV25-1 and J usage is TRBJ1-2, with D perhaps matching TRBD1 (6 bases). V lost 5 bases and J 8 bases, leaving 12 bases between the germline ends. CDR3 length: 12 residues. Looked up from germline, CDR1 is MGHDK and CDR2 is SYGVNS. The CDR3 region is CASSSGVGGYTF. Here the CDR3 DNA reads TGTGCCAGCAGTTCAGGGGTAGGGGGCTACACCTTC.

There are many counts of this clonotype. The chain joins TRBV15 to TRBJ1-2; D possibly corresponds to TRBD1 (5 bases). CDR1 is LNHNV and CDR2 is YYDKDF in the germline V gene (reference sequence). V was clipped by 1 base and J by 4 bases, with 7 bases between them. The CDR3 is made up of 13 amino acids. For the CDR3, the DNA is TGTGCCACCAGCAGAGGACAGAGCTATGGCTACACCTTC. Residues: CATSRGQSYGYTF.

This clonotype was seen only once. CDR3 coding DNA: TGTGCCATCAGCCCAGGGCCTGACGGAGCTTTCTTT. This sequence encodes CAISPGPDGAFF. The chain uses TRBV10-3 and TRBJ1-1, with TRBD1 as a possible D gene (5 bases). The length of the CDR3 is 12 residues. The V and J ends lost 6 bases and 10 bases respectively, with 15 bases between them. Germline V gene lookup returns CDR1 ENHRY and CDR2 SYGVKD.

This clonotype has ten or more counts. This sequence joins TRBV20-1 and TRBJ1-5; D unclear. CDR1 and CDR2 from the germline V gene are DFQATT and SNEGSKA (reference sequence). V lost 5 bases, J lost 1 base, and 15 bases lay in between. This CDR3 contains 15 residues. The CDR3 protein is CSASYTGRSNQPQHF. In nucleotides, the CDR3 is TGCAGTGCTTCATATACCGGACGGAGCAATCAGCCCCAGCATTTT.

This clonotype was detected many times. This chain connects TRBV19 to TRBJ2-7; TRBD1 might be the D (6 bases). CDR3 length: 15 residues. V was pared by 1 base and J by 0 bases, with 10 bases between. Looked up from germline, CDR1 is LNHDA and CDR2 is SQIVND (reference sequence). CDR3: CASSIGGHLSYEQYF. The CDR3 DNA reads TGTGCCAGTAGTATAGGGGGACACCTCTCCTACGAGCAGTACTTC.

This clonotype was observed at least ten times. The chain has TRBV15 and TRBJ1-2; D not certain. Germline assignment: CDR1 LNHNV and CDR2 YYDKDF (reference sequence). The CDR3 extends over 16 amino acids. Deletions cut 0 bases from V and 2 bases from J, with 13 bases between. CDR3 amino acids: CATSRDAGRTNYGYTF. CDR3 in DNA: TGTGCCACCAGCAGAGATGCCGGCAGGACGAACTATGGCTACACCTTC.

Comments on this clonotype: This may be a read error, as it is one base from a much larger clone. This CDR3 reads CASSEAGTIGGRYEQYF. CDR3 sequence (DNA): TGTGCCAGCAGTGAAGCCGGGACTATCGGGGGGCGGTACGAGCAGTACTTC. The chain uses TRBV6-1 and TRBJ2-7; weak D call: TRBD2 (7 bases). Germline-derived CDR1 and CDR2 are MNHNS and SASEGT. The CDR3 contains 17 residues. With 0 bases removed from V and 4 bases from J, the gap between germline ends came to 19 bases.